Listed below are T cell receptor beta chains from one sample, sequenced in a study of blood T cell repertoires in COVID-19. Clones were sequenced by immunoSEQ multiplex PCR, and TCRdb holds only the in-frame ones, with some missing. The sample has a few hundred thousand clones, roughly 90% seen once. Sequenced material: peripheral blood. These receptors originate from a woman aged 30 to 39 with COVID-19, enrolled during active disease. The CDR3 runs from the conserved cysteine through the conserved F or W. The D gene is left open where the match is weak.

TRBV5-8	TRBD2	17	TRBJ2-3	CASSLGLAGGNTDTQYF
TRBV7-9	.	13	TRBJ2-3	CASSFGGHSTQYF
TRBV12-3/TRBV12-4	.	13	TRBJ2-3	CASSYTGTDTQYF
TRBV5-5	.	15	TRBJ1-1	CASSPNPGAGTEAFF
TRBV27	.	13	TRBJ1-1	CASSSGGYTEAFF
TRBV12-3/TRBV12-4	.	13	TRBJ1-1	CASSLAVGGRAFF
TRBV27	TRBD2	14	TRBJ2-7	CASSLQRGNYEQYF
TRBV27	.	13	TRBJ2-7	CASSLSLAHEQYF
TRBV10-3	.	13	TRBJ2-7	CAISLTDSYEQYF
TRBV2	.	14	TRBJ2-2	CASSETRNTGELFF
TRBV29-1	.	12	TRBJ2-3	CSVAGGTDTQYF
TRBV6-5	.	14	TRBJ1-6	CASSHGISNSPLHF
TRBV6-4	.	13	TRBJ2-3	CASSDQQGDTQYF
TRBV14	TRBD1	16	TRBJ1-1	CASSPHRGRANAEAFF
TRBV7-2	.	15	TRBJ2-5	CASSLTTSIQETQYF
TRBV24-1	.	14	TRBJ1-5	CATSERYSNQPQHF
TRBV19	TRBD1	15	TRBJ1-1	CASSIQTGGYTEAFF
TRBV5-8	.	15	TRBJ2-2	CASSLEGGTTGELFF
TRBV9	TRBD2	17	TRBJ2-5	CASSAHSGLAGVQTQYF
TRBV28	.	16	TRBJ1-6	CASRLRGSSYNSPLHF
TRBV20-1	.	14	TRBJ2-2	CSASGLVNTGELFF
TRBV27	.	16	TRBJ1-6	CASSPMRHSYNSPLHF